The source of this T cell receptor beta chain is a study of identifying expanded T cells in peripheral blood. The data were produced by immunoSEQ multiplex PCR, yet TCRdb's version contains in-frame clones alone and is incomplete. The sample contains around 100,000 clones, more than 85% of which appear only once. CDR1 SGHVS and CDR2 FNYEAQ come from the germline V gene. The germline V and J ends were trimmed by 5 bases and 2 bases, with 22 bases remaining between them. The CDR3 extends over 18 amino acids. Study-wide findings and caveats: Approximately two-week clone count variance significantly increased as total template count grew. Technical replicates showed roughly 1.2 changed clones; approximately 2 weeks 15 to 20; four weeks 19.

Healthy donors had no documented immune events, such as infections, while sampled. This clone came up many times. Its target is not known. This chain uses TRBV7-6 with TRBJ1-3, with D perhaps TRBD1 (5 bases). The sample comprised blood. The receptor's source is a person aged 18-70 years in good health. The CDR3 DNA follows: TGTGCCAGCAGCCGGACATCCAACTGGGGCTCCACTGGAAACACCATATATTTT. Protein: CASSRTSNWGSTGNTIYF.